The following is a T cell receptor beta chain sequence with its context. The antigen is undetermined. At a deep level, the assay was run. Assay used: immunoSEQ multiplex PCR; TCRdb lists only in-frame clones, some missing. The repertoire holds hundreds of thousands of clones, about 96% seen once, with 0.06% in the top ten. Trimming left V 5 bases short and J 1 base short, with 14 bases between. Germline loops: CDR1 LNHDA, CDR2 SQIVND (reference sequence). The CDR3 totals 15 residues. This sample is drawn from a study of shared clonotypes between healthy human individuals. The study's findings and limits: Donor clonotype sharing was expected to depend on sequencing depth. Generation of non-shared clonotypes was less probable than generation of clonotypes shared by all four donors.

The sequenced sample consisted of naive CD4+ T cells sorted from blood. As to subset: CD45RA+ positively selected. The rearrangement links TRBV19 to TRBJ1-1; D is possibly TRBD1 (5 bases). This clonotype originated in a woman under 40 in good health. The CDR3 loop reads CASSSWGGGNTEAFF. The CDR3 coding sequence is TGTGCCAGTAGTTCCTGGGGCGGGGGGAACACTGAAGCTTTCTTT.